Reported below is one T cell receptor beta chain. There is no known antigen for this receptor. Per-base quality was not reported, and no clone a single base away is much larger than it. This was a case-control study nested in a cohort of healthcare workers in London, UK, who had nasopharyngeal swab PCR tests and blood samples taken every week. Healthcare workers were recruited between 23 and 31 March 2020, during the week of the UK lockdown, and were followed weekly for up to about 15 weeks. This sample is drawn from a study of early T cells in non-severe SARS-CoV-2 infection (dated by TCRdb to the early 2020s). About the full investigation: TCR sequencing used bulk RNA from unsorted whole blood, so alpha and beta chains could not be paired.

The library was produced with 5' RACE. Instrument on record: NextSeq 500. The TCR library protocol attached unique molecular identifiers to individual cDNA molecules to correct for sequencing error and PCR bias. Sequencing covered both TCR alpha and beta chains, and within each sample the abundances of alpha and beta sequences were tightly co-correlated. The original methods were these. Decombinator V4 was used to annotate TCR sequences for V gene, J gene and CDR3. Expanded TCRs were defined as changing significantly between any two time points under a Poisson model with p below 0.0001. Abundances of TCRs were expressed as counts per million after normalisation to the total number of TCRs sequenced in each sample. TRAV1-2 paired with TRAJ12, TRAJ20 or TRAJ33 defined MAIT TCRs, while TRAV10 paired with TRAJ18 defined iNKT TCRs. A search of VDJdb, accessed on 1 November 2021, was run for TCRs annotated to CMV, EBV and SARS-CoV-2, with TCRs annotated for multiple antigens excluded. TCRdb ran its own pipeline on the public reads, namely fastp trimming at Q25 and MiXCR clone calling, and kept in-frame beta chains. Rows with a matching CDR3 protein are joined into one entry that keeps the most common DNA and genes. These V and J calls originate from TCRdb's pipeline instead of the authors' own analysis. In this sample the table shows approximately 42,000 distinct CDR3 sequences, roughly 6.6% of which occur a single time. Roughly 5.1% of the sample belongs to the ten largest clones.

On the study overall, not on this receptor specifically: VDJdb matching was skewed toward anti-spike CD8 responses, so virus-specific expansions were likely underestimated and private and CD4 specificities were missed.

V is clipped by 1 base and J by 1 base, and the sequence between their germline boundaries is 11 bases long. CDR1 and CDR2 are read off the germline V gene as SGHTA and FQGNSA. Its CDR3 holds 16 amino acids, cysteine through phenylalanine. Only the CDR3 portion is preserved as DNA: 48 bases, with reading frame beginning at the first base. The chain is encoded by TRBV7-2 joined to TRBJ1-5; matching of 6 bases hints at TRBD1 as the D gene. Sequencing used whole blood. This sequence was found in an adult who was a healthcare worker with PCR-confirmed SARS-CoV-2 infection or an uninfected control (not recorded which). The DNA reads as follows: TGTGCCAGCAGCTTAGGTGGCAGGGGAAGCAATCAGCCCCAGCATTTT. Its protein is CASSLGGRGSNQPQHF.